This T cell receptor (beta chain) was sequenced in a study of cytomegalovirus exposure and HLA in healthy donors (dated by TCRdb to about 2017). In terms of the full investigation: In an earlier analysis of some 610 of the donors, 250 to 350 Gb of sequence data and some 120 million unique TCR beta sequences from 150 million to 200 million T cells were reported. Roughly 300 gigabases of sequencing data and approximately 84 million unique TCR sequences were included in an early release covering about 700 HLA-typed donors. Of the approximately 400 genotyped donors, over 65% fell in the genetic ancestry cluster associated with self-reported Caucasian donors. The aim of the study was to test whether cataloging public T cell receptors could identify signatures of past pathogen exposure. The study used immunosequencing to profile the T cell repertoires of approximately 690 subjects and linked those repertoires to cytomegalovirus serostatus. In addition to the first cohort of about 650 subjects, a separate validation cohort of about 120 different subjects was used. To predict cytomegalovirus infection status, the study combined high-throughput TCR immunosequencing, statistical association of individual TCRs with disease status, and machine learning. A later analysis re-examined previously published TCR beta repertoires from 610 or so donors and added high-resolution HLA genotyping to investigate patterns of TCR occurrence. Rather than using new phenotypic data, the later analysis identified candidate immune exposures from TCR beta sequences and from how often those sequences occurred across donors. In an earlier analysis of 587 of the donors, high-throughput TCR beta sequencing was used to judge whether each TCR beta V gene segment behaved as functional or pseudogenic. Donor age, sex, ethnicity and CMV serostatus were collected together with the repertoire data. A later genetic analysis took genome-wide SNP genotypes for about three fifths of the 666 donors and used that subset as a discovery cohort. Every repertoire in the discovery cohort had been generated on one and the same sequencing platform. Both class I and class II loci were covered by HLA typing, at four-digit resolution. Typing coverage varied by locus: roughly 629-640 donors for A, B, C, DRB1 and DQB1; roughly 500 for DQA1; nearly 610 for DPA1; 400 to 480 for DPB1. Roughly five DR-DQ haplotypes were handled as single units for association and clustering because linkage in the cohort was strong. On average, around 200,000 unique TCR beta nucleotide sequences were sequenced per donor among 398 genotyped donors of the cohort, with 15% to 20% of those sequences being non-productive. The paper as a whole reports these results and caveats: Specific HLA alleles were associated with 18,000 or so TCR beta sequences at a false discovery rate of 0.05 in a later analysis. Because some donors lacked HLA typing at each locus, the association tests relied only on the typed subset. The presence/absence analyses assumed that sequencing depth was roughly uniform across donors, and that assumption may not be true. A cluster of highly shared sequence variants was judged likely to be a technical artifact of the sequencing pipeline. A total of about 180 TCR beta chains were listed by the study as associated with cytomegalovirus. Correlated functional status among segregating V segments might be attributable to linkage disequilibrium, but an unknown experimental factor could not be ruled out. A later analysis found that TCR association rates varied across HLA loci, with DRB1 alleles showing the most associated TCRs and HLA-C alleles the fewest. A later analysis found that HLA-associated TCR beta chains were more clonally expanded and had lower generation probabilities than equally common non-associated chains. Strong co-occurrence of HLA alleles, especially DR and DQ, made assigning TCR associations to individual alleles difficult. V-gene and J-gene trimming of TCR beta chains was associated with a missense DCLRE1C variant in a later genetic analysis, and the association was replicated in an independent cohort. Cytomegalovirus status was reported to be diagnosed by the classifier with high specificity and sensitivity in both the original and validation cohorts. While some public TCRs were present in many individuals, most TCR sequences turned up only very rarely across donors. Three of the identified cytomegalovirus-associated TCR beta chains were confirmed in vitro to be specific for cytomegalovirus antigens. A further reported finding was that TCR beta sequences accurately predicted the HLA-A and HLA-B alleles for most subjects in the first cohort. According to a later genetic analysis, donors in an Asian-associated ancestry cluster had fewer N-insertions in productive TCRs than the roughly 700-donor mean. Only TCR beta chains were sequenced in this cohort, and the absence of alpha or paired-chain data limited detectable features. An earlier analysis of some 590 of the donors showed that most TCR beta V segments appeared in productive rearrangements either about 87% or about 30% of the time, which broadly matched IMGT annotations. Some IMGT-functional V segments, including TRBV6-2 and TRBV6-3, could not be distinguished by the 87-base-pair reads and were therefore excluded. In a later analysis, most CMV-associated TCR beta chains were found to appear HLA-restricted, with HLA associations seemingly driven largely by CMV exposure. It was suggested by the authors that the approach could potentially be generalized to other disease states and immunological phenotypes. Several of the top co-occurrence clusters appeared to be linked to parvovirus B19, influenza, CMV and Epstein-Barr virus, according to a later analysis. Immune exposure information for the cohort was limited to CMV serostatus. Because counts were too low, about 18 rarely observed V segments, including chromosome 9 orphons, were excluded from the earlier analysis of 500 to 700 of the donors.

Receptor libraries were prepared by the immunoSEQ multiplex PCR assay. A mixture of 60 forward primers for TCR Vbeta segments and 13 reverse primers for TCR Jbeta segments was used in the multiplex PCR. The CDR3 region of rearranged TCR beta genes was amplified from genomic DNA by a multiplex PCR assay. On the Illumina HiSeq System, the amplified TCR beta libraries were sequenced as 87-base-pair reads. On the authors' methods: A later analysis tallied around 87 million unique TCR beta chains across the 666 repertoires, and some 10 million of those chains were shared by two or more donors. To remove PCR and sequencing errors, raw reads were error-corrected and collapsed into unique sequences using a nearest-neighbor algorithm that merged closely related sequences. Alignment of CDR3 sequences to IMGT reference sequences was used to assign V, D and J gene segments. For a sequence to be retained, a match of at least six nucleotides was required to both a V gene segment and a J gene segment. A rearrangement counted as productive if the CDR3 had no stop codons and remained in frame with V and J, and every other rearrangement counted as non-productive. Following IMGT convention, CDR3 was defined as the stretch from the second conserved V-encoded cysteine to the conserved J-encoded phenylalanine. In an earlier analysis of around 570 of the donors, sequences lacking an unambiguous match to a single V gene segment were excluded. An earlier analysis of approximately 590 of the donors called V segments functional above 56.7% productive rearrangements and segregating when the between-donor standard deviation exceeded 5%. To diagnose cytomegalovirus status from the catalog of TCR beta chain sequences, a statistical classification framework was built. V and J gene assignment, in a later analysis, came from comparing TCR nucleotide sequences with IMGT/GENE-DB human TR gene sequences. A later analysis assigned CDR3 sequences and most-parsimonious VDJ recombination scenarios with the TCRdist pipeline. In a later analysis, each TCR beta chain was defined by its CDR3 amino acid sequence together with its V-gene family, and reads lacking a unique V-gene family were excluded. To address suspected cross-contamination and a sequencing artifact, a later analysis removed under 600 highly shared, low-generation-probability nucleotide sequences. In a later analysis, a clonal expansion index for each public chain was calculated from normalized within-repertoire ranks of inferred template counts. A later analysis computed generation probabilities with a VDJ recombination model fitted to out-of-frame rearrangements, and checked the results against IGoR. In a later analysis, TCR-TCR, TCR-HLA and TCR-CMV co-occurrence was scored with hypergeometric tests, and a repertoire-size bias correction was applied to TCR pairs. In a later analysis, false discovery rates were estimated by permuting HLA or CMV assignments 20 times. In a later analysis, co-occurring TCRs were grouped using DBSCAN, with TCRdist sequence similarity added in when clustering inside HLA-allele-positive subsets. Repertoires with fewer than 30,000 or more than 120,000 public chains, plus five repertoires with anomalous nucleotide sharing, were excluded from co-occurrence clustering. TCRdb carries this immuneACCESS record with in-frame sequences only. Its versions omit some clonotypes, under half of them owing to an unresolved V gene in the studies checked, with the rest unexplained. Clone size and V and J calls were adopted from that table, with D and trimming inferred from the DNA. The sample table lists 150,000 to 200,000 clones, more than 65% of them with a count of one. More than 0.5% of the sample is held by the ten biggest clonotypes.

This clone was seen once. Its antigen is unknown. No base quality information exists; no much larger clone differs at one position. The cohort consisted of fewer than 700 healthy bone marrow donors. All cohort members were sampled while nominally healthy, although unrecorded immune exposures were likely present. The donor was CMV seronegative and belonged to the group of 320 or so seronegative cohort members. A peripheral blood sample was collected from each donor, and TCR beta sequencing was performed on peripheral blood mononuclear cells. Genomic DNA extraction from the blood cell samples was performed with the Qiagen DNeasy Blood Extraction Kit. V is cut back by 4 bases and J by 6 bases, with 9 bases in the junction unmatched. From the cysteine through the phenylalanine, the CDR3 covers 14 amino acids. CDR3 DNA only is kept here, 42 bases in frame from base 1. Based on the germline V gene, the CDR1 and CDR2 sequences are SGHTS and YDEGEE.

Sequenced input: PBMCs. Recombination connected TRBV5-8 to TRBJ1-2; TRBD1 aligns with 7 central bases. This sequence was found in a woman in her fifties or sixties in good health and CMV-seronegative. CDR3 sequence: CASSLGGRGDGYTF. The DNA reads TGTGCCAGCAGCCTTGGCGGCAGGGGGGATGGCTACACCTTC. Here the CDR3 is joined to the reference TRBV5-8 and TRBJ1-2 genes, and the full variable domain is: EAGVTQSPTHLIKTRGQQATLRCSPISGHTSVYWYQQALGLGLQFLLWYDEGEERNRGNFPPRFSGRQFPNYSSELNVNALELEDSALYLCASSLGGRGDGYTFGSGTRLTVV.